These 17 T cell receptor beta chains originate from one sample sequenced in a study of blood T cell dynamics during melanoma immunotherapy. As to time point: week 3, after first cycle of checkpoint inhibitor. Profiled with immunoSEQ multiplex PCR; TCRdb holds only in-frame clones, not every one. The table has around 800 clones, about 61% seen once. The specimen was central memory CD8+ T cells from blood, collected from a patient treated with checkpoint blockade. These receptor sequences come from a human donor with melanoma.

The V and J genes are TRBV6-4 and TRBJ2-2, with D possibly TRBD2 on 5 matching bases. V was clipped by 6 bases and J by 7 bases, with 15 bases between them. Germline CDR1 MRHNA, CDR2 SNTAGT. The CDR3 is 14 residues long. The CDR3 sequence is CASSLEPGNGELFF. Written as DNA, the CDR3 is TGTGCCAGCAGCCTTGAACCGGGGAACGGGGAGCTGTTTTTT.

This clone was seen more than once but under ten times. This chain links TRBV29-1 with TRBJ1-3; D is ambiguous. The germline gives CDR1 SQVTM, CDR2 ANQGSEA. V shed 6 bases and J shed 1 base, with 13 bases lying between them. The CDR3 runs 14 residues. Here the CDR3 DNA reads TGCAGCGTCCGGGGTGTGGAATCTGGAAACACCATATATTTT. Protein: CSVRGVESGNTIYF.

This clone is classed as large. This rearrangement joins TRBV27 to TRBJ2-7, with 8 bases lining up with TRBD1. This CDR3 is 14 amino acids long. Trimming at V came to 0 bases and at J to 5 bases, leaving 3 bases not matched to a gene. The germline CDR1 and CDR2 sequences are MNHEY and SMNVEV (reference sequence). CDR3 DNA: TGTGCCAGCAGTTTATCTCCAGGGGGCCACGAGCAGTACTTC. Translating gives CASSLSPGGHEQYF.

The chain links TRBV6-5 to TRBJ2-5; TRBD2 matches at 12 bases. CDR1 and CDR2 from the germline V gene are MNHEY and SVGAGI. Trimming took 0 bases from V and 10 from J; bases not matched to a gene: 3. This CDR3 comprises 14 residues. The CDR3 is CASSYSTSGGVQYF. DNA for the CDR3: TGTGCCAGCAGTTACTCGACTAGCGGGGGAGTCCAGTACTTC.

This chain joins TRBV6-4 and TRBJ2-3; 7 bases are a match to TRBD1. The CDR3 sequence is 14 residues long. Per germline, CDR1 MRHNA and CDR2 SNTAGT. The junction had 1 base not matched to a gene; V was cut back by 2 bases and J by 2 bases. The CDR3 region is CASSDGQDTDTQYF. The CDR3 bases are TGTGCCAGCAGTGACGGACAGGACACAGATACGCAGTATTTT.

The V call is TRBV25-1, the J call TRBJ2-6, with 7 bases fitting TRBD1. Trimming removed 1 base from V and 0 bases from J; junction bases left unmatched: 6. Per germline, CDR1 MGHDK and CDR2 SYGVNS. This CDR3 has 18 residues. CDR3 protein: CASSEFGQEGSGANVLTF. The CDR3 DNA is TGTGCCAGCAGTGAATTCGGACAGGAAGGCTCTGGGGCCAACGTCCTGACTTTC.

This clone was seen a single time. This rearrangement joins TRBV6-4 to TRBJ2-3; 7 bases line up with TRBD2. From germline, CDR1 is MRHNA and CDR2 SNTAGT. The junction had 7 bases not matched to a gene; V was cut back by 2 bases and J by 5 bases. This CDR3 is built from 15 residues. CDR3: CASSDVAGEGDTQYF. The DNA of the CDR3 is TGTGCCAGCAGTGACGTAGCGGGTGAGGGAGATACGCAGTATTTT.

The chain combines TRBV7-8 with TRBJ1-4; D is perhaps TRBD1 (5 bases). Looked up from germline, CDR1 is SGHVS and CDR2 is FQNEAQ. The CDR3 is 18 amino acids. V gave up 1 base and J gave up 0 bases, with 15 bases separating them. The DNA for the CDR3 is TGTGCCAGCAGCTTAGAAGTACGGGGGGGGACAACTAATGAAAAACTGTTTTTT. Translation gives CASSLEVRGGTTNEKLFF.

This chain connects TRBV27 to TRBJ2-7; 9 bases are shared with TRBD1. The ends lost 5 bases at V and 4 bases at J; junction bases unmatched: 9. Looked up from germline, CDR1 is MNHEY and CDR2 is SMNVEV (reference sequence). The CDR3 is made up of 15 amino acids. CDR3 in DNA: TGTGCCAGCAGTGAAATGGCCGGGACAGGGTACGAGCAGTACTTC. As protein: CASSEMAGTGYEQYF.

The CDR3 is CASSSRTRYQETQYF. The DNA of the CDR3 is TGTGCCAGCAGCTCCCGGACCCGGTACCAAGAGACCCAGTACTTC. The chain recombines TRBV7-8 with TRBJ2-5; D is undetermined. Trimming took 4 bases from V and 0 from J, leaving 12 bases between them. CDR3 length: 15 residues. In germline, CDR1 is SGHVS, CDR2 FQNEAQ.

V usage is TRBV25-1 and J usage is TRBJ2-5; perhaps TRBD1 as D (6 bases). Per germline, CDR1 MGHDK and CDR2 SYGVNS. The ends were cut back, 8 bases at V and 4 bases at J, with 8 bases in the middle. CDR3 length: 11 amino acids. The CDR3 bases are TGTGCCAGCGAGACAGGAGAGACCCAGTACTTC. It yields the protein CASETGETQYF. Full variable domain (remainder filled in from reference TRBV25-1 and TRBJ2-5): EADIYQTPRYLVIGTGKKITLECSQTMGHDKMYWYQQDPGMELHLIHYSYGVNSTEKGDLSSESTVSRIRTEHFPLTLESARPSHTSQYLCASETGETQYFGPGTRLLVL.

This clone has more than one count but fewer than ten. This chain connects TRBV5-5 to TRBJ2-4; D possibly corresponds to TRBD1 (5 bases). The CDR3 spans 15 residues. Trimming cost V 7 bases and J 0 bases, with 14 bases left between them. Germline loops: CDR1 SGHKS, CDR2 YYEKEE (reference sequence). CDR3 region: CASPQVQAAKNIQYF. In nucleotides, the CDR3 is TGTGCCAGCCCCCAGGTACAGGCAGCCAAAAACATTCAGTACTTC.

About this clone: This CDR3 is missing its conserved last phenylalanine or tryptophan, likely due to a read error. The gene calls are TRBV27 and TRBJ2-7; tentatively, D is TRBD1 (5 bases). CDR1 is MNHEY, CDR2 SMNVEV, per germline (reference sequence). This CDR3 is built from 13 residues. The CDR3 coding sequence is TGCGCCAGCAGTTTGATAGGGGCTAACGAGCAGTACCTC. As protein: CASSLIGANEQYL.

The chain recombines TRBV25-1 with TRBJ2-5; TRBD1 matches 10 bases. The CDR3 sequence is 16 residues long. V was clipped by 3 bases and J by 5 bases; unmatched bases: 9. Germline CDR1 MGHDK, CDR2 SYGVNS. CDR3 in amino acids: CASSDRGQGMEETQYF. The CDR3 nucleotides are TGTGCCAGCAGTGACCGGGGACAGGGGATGGAGGAGACCCAGTACTTC.

This clone is termed large. The rearrangement uses TRBV7-2 and TRBJ1-5; D is possibly TRBD1 (5 bases). The germline V gene encodes CDR1 SGHTA and CDR2 FQGNSA. Trimming cost V 5 bases and J 3 bases, with 17 bases left between them. The CDR3 totals 16 residues. The CDR3: CASSLVGGGSNQPQHF. The CDR3 DNA reads as TGTGCCAGCAGCCTAGTCGGGGGAGGGTCCAATCAGCCCCAGCATTTT.

V is TRBV27 and J is TRBJ2-7; no clear D. CDR3 size: 13 residues. Germline V CDR1 and CDR2: MNHEY, SMNVEV (reference sequence). The V end lost 3 bases, the J end lost 0 bases, and 6 bases lay between the germline ends. For the CDR3, the DNA is TGTGCCAGCAGTTTCCGCGGCTCCTACGAGCAGTACTTC. Its translation is CASSFRGSYEQYF.

CDR3 protein: CASSKAVDFTYEQYF. The CDR3 region has the DNA TGTGCCAGCTCCAAAGCAGTGGACTTTACCTACGAGCAGTACTTC. The V gene is TRBV6-5, the J gene TRBJ2-7, with D possibly matching TRBD2 (5 bases). There are 15 residues in the CDR3. The V gene's germline CDR1 is MNHEY and CDR2 SVGAGI. Trimming shortened V by 8 bases and J by 2 bases, and 19 bases separated the two germline ends.